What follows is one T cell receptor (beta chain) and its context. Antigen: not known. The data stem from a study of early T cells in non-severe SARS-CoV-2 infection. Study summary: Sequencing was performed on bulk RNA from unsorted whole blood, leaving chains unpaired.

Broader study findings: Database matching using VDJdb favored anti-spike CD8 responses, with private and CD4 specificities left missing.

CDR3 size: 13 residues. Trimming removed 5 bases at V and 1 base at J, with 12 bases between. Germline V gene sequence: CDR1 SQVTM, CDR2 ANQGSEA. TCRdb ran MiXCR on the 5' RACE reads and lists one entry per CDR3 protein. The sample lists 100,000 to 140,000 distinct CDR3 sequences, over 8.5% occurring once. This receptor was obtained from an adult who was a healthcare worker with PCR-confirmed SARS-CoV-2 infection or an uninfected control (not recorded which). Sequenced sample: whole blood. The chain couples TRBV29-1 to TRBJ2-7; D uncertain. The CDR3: CSVLARKSYEQYF. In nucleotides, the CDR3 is TGCAGCGTTCTTGCCAGAAAATCCTACGAGCAGTACTTC.